The rows below give T cell receptor beta chains drawn from one sample of a study of blood T cell repertoires in COVID-19. Some clones are missing from TCRdb's copy, which holds only in-frame ones; the method was immunoSEQ multiplex PCR. The repertoire has around 250,000 clones, more than 70% of them found once; the top ten carry 0.95% to 1.5%. The sample consisted of PBMCs or T cells enriched from blood (not recorded which). The receptors shown here come from a woman in her thirties or forties with acute COVID-19. The CDR3 runs from the conserved cysteine through the conserved F or W. D genes are given only for firm matches. Expanded clones are given a class, and other clones once, few, many or no size at all.

J gene: TRBJ2-5
V gene: TRBV7-9
D gene: NA
clone size: NA
CDR3 protein: CASSLLGLAGETQYF
CDR3 DNA: TGTGCCAGCAGCTTATTGGGACTGGCGGGGGAGACCCAGTACTTC

J gene: TRBJ1-2
V gene: TRBV2
D gene: NA
clone size: NA
CDR3 protein: CASSSEGGNYGYTF
CDR3 DNA: TGTGCCAGCAGTTCGGAGGGGGGGAACTATGGCTACACCTTC

J gene: TRBJ2-5
V gene: TRBV9
D gene: TRBD1
clone size: NA
CDR3 protein: CPNIRRQGGRETQYF
CDR3 DNA: TGCCCCAACATACGTCGACAGGGCGGAAGGGAGACCCAGTACTTC

J gene: TRBJ1-5
V gene: TRBV19
D gene: NA
clone size: few
CDR3 protein: CASSLSPDQPQHF
CDR3 DNA: TGTGCCAGTAGTCTCAGTCCCGATCAGCCCCAGCATTTT

J gene: TRBJ1-5
V gene: TRBV7-9
D gene: TRBD1
clone size: NA
CDR3 protein: CASSSRDRADQPQHF
CDR3 DNA: TGTGCCAGCAGCTCCCGGGACAGGGCGGATCAGCCCCAGCATTTT

J gene: TRBJ1-1
V gene: TRBV19
D gene: NA
clone size: NA
CDR3 protein: CASSSRTEHTEAFF
CDR3 DNA: TGTGCCAGTAGTTCGCGGACAGAACACACTGAAGCTTTCTTT

J gene: TRBJ2-1
V gene: TRBV14
D gene: TRBD1
clone size: NA
CDR3 protein: CASSPRGRSYNEQFF
CDR3 DNA: TGTGCCAGCAGTCCCAGGGGGCGATCCTACAATGAGCAGTTCTTC

J gene: TRBJ1-1
V gene: TRBV19
D gene: TRBD1
clone size: NA
CDR3 protein: CASSTVQGVNTEAFF
CDR3 DNA: TGTGCCAGTAGTACCGTGCAGGGGGTGAACACTGAAGCTTTCTTT

J gene: TRBJ1-1
V gene: TRBV6-5
D gene: NA
clone size: NA
CDR3 protein: CASSYDRRNTEAFF
CDR3 DNA: TGTGCCAGCAGTTACGACAGAAGGAACACTGAAGCTTTCTTT

J gene: TRBJ2-7
V gene: TRBV6-5
D gene: NA
clone size: NA
CDR3 protein: CASSYGPYEQYF
CDR3 DNA: TGTGCCAGCAGTTACGGCCCGTACGAGCAGTACTTC

J gene: TRBJ1-4
V gene: TRBV7-9
D gene: NA
clone size: NA
CDR3 protein: CASSFSIETGAAGEKLFF
CDR3 DNA: TGTGCCAGCAGCTTTTCTATCGAGACTGGGGCCGCGGGGGAAAAACTGTTTTTT

J gene: TRBJ2-3
V gene: TRBV18
D gene: TRBD2
clone size: NA
CDR3 protein: CASSPGRTSGRLSTDTQYF
CDR3 DNA: TGTGCCAGCTCACCAGGAAGGACTAGCGGGAGGCTAAGCACAGATACGCAGTATTTT

J gene: TRBJ1-1
V gene: TRBV5-6
D gene: TRBD1
clone size: NA
CDR3 protein: CASSTGTESVAFF
CDR3 DNA: TGTGCCAGCAGCACAGGGACAGAAAGTGTGGCTTTCTTT

J gene: TRBJ1-2
V gene: TRBV28
D gene: NA
clone size: NA
CDR3 protein: CASSPGQGYGYTF
CDR3 DNA: TGTGCCAGCAGTCCAGGTCAGGGCTATGGCTACACCTTC

J gene: TRBJ1-2
V gene: TRBV5-4
D gene: TRBD1
clone size: NA
CDR3 protein: CASSSTGQPYFAYTF
CDR3 DNA: TGTGCCAGCAGCTCTACGGGACAGCCATATTTTGCCTACACCTTC

J gene: TRBJ1-2
V gene: TRBV5-1
D gene: NA
clone size: many
CDR3 protein: CASSLDRGISGYTF
CDR3 DNA: TGCGCCAGCAGCTTGGATCGAGGGATATCTGGCTACACCTTC

J gene: TRBJ1-1
V gene: TRBV3-1/TRBV3-2
D gene: TRBD1
clone size: NA
CDR3 protein: CASSPWDRGESFF
CDR3 DNA: TGTGCCAGCAGCCCGTGGGACAGGGGCGAGTCTTTCTTT

J gene: TRBJ1-4
V gene: TRBV2
D gene: TRBD1
clone size: once
CDR3 protein: CASMIGQGREKLFF
CDR3 DNA: TGTGCCAGTATGATCGGACAGGGTAGAGAAAAACTGTTTTTT

J gene: TRBJ1-2
V gene: TRBV20-1
D gene: NA
clone size: NA
CDR3 protein: CSASAPPGQTTYGYTF
CDR3 DNA: TGCAGTGCTAGTGCGCCTCCGGGACAAACAACGTATGGCTACACCTTC

J gene: TRBJ1-1
V gene: TRBV12-3/TRBV12-4
D gene: TRBD1
clone size: NA
CDR3 protein: CASSLGTGVEAFF
CDR3 DNA: TGTGCCAGCAGTCTTGGGACAGGGGTGGAAGCTTTCTTT

J gene: TRBJ1-2
V gene: TRBV2
D gene: NA
clone size: NA
CDR3 protein: CASSVGQNYYGYTF
CDR3 DNA: TGTGCCAGCAGCGTCGGACAGAACTACTATGGCTACACCTTC

J gene: TRBJ2-2
V gene: TRBV5-8
D gene: TRBD2
clone size: NA
CDR3 protein: CASSLAAGAYTGELFF
CDR3 DNA: TGTGCCAGCAGCTTGGCGGCGGGAGCCTACACCGGGGAGCTGTTTTTT

J gene: TRBJ1-1
V gene: TRBV19
D gene: TRBD1
clone size: NA
CDR3 protein: CASKQGTEAFF
CDR3 DNA: TGTGCCAGTAAACAGGGGACTGAAGCTTTCTTT

J gene: TRBJ2-1
V gene: TRBV19
D gene: TRBD2
clone size: once
CDR3 protein: CATQRASGYNEQFF
CDR3 DNA: TGTGCCACCCAGAGGGCTAGCGGGTACAATGAGCAGTTCTTC

J gene: TRBJ2-7
V gene: TRBV5-1
D gene: NA
clone size: few
CDR3 protein: CASSGYTGFDEQYF
CDR3 DNA: TGCGCCAGCAGCGGGTATACAGGGTTCGACGAGCAGTACTTC

J gene: TRBJ2-5
V gene: TRBV11-2
D gene: NA
clone size: NA
CDR3 protein: CASSPRVAQETQYF
CDR3 DNA: TGTGCCAGCAGCCCCCGTGTGGCACAAGAGACCCAGTACTTC

J gene: TRBJ2-1
V gene: TRBV19
D gene: TRBD2
clone size: NA
CDR3 protein: CASTEPGLYPTDEQFF
CDR3 DNA: TGTGCCAGTACCGAACCGGGACTATACCCCACTGATGAGCAGTTCTTC

J gene: TRBJ1-1
V gene: TRBV28
D gene: NA
clone size: NA
CDR3 protein: CASNGQFTEAFF
CDR3 DNA: TGTGCCAGCAATGGACAATTTACTGAAGCTTTCTTT

J gene: TRBJ1-2
V gene: TRBV12-3/TRBV12-4
D gene: TRBD1
clone size: NA
CDR3 protein: CASTPGQDHGYTF
CDR3 DNA: TGTGCCAGCACCCCAGGACAGGACCACGGCTACACCTTC

J gene: TRBJ1-5
V gene: TRBV27
D gene: NA
clone size: NA
CDR3 protein: CASSLEGVAQPQHF
CDR3 DNA: TGTGCCAGCAGTTTAGAGGGGGTGGCTCAGCCCCAGCATTTT

J gene: TRBJ1-2
V gene: TRBV4-2
D gene: NA
clone size: NA
CDR3 protein: CASSTRQDYGYTF
CDR3 DNA: TGTGCCAGCAGCACCCGACAGGACTATGGCTACACCTTC

J gene: TRBJ1-2
V gene: TRBV19
D gene: NA
clone size: NA
CDR3 protein: CASNDRRFYGYTF
CDR3 DNA: TGTGCCAGTAACGACAGACGATTCTATGGCTACACCTTC

J gene: TRBJ2-1
V gene: TRBV28
D gene: TRBD1
clone size: NA
CDR3 protein: CASNAQPGDRANNEQFF
CDR3 DNA: TGTGCCAGCAACGCCCAGCCTGGGGACAGGGCGAACAATGAGCAGTTCTTC

J gene: TRBJ2-2
V gene: TRBV28
D gene: TRBD2
clone size: NA
CDR3 protein: CASSFGTSGTGELFF
CDR3 DNA: TGTGCCAGCAGCTTTGGGACTAGCGGCACCGGGGAGCTGTTTTTT

J gene: TRBJ1-4
V gene: TRBV18
D gene: NA
clone size: NA
CDR3 protein: CASSPSRVNEKLFF
CDR3 DNA: TGTGCCAGCTCACCCAGCAGGGTAAATGAAAAACTGTTTTTT

J gene: TRBJ2-3
V gene: TRBV27
D gene: NA
clone size: NA
CDR3 protein: CASSLTLEPDTQYF
CDR3 DNA: TGTGCCAGCAGTCTGACCCTAGAGCCAGATACGCAGTATTTT

J gene: TRBJ2-1
V gene: TRBV19
D gene: TRBD2
clone size: NA
CDR3 protein: CASRASGRTYSYNEQFF
CDR3 DNA: TGTGCCAGTAGAGCTAGCGGGAGGACATACTCCTACAATGAGCAGTTCTTC

J gene: TRBJ1-1
V gene: TRBV19
D gene: NA
clone size: NA
CDR3 protein: CASSMAGPLPTEAFF
CDR3 DNA: TGTGCCAGTAGTATGGCAGGCCCGCTCCCGACTGAAGCTTTCTTT

J gene: TRBJ2-7
V gene: TRBV5-1
D gene: TRBD2
clone size: NA
CDR3 protein: CASSSVGLGASFLYEQYF
CDR3 DNA: TGCGCCAGCAGCTCAGTAGGACTAGGGGCGAGTTTTCTCTACGAGCAGTACTTC

J gene: TRBJ2-3
V gene: TRBV2
D gene: NA
clone size: NA
CDR3 protein: CASSERGGVRSTDTQYF
CDR3 DNA: TGTGCCAGCAGTGAAAGGGGTGGGGTCCGCAGCACAGATACGCAGTATTTT